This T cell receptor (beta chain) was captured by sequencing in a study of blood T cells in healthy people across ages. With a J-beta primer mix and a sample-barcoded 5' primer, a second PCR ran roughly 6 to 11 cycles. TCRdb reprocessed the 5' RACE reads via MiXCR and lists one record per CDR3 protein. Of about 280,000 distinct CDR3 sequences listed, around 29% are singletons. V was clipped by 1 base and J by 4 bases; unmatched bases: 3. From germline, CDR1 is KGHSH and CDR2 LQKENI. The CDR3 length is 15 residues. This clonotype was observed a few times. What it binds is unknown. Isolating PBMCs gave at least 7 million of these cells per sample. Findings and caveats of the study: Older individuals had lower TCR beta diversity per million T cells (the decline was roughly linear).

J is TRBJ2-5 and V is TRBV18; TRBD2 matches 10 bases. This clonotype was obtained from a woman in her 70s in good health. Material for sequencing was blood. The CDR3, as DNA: TGTGCCAGCTCACCACAGCGGGAGGGGCTAGAGACCCAGTACTTC. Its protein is CASSPQREGLETQYF. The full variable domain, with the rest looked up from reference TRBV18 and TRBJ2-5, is NAGVMQNPRHLVRRRGQEARLRCSPMKGHSHVYWYRQLPEEGLKFMVYLQKENIIDESGMPKERFSAEFPKEGPSILRIQQVVRGDSAAYFCASSPQREGLETQYFGPGTRLLVL.